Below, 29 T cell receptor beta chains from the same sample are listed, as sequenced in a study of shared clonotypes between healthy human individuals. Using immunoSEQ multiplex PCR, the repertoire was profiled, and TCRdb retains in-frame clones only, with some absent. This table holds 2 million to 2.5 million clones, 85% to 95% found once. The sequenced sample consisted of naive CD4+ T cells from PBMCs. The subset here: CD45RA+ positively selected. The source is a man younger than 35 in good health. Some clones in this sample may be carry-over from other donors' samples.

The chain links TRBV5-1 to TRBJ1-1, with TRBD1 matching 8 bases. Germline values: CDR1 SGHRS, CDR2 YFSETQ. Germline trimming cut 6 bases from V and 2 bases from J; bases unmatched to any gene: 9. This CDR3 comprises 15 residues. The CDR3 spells CASIPGTGINTEAFF. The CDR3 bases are TGCGCCAGCATCCCCGGGACAGGTATTAACACTGAAGCTTTCTTT.

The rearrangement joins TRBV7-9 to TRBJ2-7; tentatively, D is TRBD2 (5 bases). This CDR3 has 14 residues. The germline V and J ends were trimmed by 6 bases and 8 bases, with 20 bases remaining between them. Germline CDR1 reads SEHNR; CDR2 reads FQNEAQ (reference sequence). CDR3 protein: CASRDRGDGRKQYF. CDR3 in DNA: TGTGCCAGCAGAGATCGCGGCGATGGGAGAAAGCAGTACTTC. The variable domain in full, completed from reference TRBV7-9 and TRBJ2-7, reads DTGVSQNPRHKITKRGQNVTFRCDPISEHNRLYWYRQTLGQGPEFLTYFQNEAQLEKSRLLSDRFSAERPKGSFSTLEIQRTEQGDSAMYLCASRDRGDGRKQYFGPGTRLTVT.

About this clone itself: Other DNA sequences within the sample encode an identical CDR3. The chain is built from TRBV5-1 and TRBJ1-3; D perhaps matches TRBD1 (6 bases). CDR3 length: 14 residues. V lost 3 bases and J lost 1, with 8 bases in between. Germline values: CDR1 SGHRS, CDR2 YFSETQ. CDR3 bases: TGCGCCAGCAGCTCCACAGGGTCTGGAAACACCATATATTTT. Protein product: CASSSTGSGNTIYF.

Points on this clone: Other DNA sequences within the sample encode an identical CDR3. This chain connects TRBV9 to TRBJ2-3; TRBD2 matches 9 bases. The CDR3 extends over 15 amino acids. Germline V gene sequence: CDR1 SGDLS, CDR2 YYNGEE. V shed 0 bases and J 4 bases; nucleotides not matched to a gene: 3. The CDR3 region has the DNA TGTGCCAGCAGCGTAGTGGCTAGCGGGGCAGATACGCAGTATTTT. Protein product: CASSVVASGADTQYF.

The CDR3, as DNA: TGTGCCAGCAGTGACCTTTTGAGGCGGGAGATTAACACCGGGGAGCTGTTTTTT. Protein product: CASSDLLRREINTGELFF. The V and J genes are TRBV27 and TRBJ2-2; the match to TRBD2 covers 7 bases. The CDR3 contains 18 residues. CDR1 and CDR2 (germline): MNHEY, SMNVEV (reference sequence). V trimming: 5 bases; J trimming: 2 bases; junction bases outside the gene matches: 14.

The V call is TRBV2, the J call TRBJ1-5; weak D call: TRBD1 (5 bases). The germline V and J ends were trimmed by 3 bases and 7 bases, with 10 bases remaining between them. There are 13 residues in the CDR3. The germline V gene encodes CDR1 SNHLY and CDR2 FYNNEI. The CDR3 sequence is CASSEAGFQPQHF. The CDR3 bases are TGTGCCAGCAGTGAGGCAGGGTTCCAGCCCCAGCATTTT.

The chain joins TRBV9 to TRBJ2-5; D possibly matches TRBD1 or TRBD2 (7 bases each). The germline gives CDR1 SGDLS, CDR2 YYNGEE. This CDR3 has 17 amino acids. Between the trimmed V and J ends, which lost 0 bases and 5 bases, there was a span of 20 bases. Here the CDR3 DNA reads TGTGCCAGCAGCGTAGAAGGGCGACGACAGGGAGGGGAGACCCAGTACTTC. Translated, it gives CASSVEGRRQGGETQYF.

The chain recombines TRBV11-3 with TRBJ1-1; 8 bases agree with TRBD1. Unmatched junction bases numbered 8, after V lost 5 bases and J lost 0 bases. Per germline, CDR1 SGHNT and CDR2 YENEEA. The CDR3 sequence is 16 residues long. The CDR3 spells CASSPGTGSMNTEAFF. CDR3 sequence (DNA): TGTGCCAGCAGCCCGGGGACAGGCAGTATGAACACTGAAGCTTTCTTT.

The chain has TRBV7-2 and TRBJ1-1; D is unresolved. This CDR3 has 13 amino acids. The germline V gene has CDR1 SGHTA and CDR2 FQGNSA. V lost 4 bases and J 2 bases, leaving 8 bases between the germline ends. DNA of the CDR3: TGTGCCAGCAGCTCCAACTTTAACACTGAAGCTTTCTTT. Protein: CASSSNFNTEAFF.

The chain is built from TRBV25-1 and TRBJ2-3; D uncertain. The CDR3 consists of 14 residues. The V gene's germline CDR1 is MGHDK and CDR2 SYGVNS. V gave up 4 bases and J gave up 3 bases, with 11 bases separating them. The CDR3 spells CASSAPVGTDTQYF. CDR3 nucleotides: TGTGCCAGCAGTGCCCCCGTAGGGACAGATACGCAGTATTTT.

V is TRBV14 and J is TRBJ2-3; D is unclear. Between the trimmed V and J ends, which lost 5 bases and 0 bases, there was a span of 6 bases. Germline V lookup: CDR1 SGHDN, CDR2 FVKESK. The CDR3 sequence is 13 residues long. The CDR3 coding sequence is TGTGCCAGCAGCGTCAGGAGCACAGATACGCAGTATTTT. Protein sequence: CASSVRSTDTQYF.

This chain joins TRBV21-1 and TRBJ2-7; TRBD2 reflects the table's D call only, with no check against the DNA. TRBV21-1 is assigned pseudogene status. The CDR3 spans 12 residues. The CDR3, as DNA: TGTGCCAGCAGCAAAGAGGACTGGGAGCAGTACTTC. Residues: CASSKEDWEQYF.

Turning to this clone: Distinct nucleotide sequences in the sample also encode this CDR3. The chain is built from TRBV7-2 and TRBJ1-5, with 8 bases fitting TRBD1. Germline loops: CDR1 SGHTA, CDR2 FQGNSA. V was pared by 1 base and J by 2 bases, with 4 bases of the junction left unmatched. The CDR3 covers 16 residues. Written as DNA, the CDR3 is TGTGCCAGCAGCTTAGTGGGGACAGGAGGCAATCAGCCCCAGCATTTT. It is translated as CASSLVGTGGNQPQHF.

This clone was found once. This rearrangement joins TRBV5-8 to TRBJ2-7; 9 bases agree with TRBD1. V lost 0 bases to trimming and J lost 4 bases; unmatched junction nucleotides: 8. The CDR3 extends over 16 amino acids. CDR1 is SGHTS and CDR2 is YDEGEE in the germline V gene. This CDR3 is CASSLAYGTGTYEQYF. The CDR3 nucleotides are TGTGCCAGCAGCTTGGCGTACGGGACAGGGACTTACGAGCAGTACTTC.

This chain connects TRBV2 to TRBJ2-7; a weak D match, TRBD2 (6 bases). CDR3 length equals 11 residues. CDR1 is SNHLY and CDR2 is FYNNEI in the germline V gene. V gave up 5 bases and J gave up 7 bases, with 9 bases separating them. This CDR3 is CASSTSWEQYF. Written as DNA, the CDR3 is TGTGCCAGCAGTACTAGCTGGGAGCAGTACTTC. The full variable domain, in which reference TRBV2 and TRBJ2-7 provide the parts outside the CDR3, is EPEVTQTPSHQVTQMGQEVILRCVPISNHLYFYWYRQILGQKVEFLVSFYNNEISEKSEIFDDQFSVERPDGSNFTLKIRSTKLEDSAMYFCASSTSWEQYFGPGTRLTVT.

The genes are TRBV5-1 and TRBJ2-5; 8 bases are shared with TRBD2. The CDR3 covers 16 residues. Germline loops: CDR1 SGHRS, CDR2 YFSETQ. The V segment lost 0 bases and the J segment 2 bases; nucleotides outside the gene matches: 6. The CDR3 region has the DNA TGCGCCAGCAGCTTGGGGGGACTAGGGGATCAAGAGACCCAGTACTTC. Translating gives CASSLGGLGDQETQYF.

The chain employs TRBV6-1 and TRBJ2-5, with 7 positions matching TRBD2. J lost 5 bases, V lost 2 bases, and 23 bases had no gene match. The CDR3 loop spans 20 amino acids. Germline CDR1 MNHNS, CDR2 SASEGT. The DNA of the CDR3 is TGTGCCAGCAGTGAACGCCCCCTGGGAGGGGTAATCGAGCCTAGCGAGACCCAGTACTTC. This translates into CASSERPLGGVIEPSETQYF.

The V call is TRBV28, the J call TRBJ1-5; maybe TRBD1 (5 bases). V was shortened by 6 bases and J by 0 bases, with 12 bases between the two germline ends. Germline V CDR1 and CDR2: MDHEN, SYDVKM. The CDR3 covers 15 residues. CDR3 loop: CASSSGGVSNQPQHF. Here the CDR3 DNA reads TGTGCCAGCAGCTCCGGGGGGGTTAGCAATCAGCCCCAGCATTTT. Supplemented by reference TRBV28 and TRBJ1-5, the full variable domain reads DVKVTQSSRYLVKRTGEKVFLECVQDMDHENMFWYRQDPGLGLRLIYFSYDVKMKEKGDIPEGYSVSREKKERFSLILESASTNQTSMYLCASSSGGVSNQPQHFGDGTRLSIL.

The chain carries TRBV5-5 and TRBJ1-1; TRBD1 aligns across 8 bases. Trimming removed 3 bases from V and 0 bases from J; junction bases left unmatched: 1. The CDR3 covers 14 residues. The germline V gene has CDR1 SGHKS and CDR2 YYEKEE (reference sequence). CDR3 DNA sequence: TGTGCCAGCAGCTGGACAGGGATGAACACTGAAGCTTTCTTT. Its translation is CASSWTGMNTEAFF.

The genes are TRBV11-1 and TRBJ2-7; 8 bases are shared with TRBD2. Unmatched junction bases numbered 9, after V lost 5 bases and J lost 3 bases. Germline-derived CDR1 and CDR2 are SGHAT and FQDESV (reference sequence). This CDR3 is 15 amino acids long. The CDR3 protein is CASSLTSASYYEQYF. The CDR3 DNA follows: TGTGCCAGCAGCCTGACTAGCGCCTCTTACTACGAGCAGTACTTC.

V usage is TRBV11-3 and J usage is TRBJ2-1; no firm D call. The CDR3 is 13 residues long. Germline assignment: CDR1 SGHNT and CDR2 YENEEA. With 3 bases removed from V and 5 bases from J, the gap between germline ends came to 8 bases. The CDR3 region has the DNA TGTGCCAGCAGCTTTAACTACCACAATGAGCAGTTCTTC. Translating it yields CASSFNYHNEQFF.

The CDR3 nucleotides read TGCGCCAGCATTGGGGTGGTGGGACTCGACTCCTACGAGCAGTACTTC. It translates to CASIGVVGLDSYEQYF. This chain links TRBV10-1 with TRBJ2-7, with a possible D match to TRBD2 (6 bases). Trimming shortened V by 7 bases and J by 0 bases, and 19 bases separated the two germline ends. The CDR3 is made up of 16 amino acids. Germline values: CDR1 WNHNN, CDR2 SYGVQD (reference sequence).

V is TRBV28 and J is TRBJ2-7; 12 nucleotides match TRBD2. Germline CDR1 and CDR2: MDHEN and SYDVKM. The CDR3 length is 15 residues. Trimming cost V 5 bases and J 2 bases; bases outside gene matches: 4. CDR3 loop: CASSRTSGATYEQYF. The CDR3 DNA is TGTGCCAGCAGTCGGACTAGCGGGGCCACCTACGAGCAGTACTTC.

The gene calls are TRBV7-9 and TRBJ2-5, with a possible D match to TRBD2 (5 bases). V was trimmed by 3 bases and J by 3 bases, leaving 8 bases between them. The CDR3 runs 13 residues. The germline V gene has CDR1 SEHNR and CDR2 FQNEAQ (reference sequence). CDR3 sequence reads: CASSFAGEETQYF. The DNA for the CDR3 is TGTGCCAGCAGCTTCGCCGGGGAAGAGACCCAGTACTTC. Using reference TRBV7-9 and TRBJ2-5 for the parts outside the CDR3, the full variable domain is DTGVSQNPRHKITKRGQNVTFRCDPISEHNRLYWYRQTLGQGPEFLTYFQNEAQLEKSRLLSDRFSAERPKGSFSTLEIQRTEQGDSAMYLCASSFAGEETQYFGPGTRLLVL.

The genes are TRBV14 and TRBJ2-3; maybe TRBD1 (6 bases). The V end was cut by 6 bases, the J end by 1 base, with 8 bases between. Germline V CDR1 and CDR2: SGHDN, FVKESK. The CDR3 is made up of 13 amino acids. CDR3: CASRGAGTDTQYF. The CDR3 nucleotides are TGTGCCAGCAGGGGGGCGGGCACAGATACGCAGTATTTT. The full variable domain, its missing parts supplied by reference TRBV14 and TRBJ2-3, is EAGVTQFPSHSVIEKGQTVTLRCDPISGHDNLYWYRRVMGKEIKFLLHFVKESKQDESGMPNNRFLAERTGGTYSTLKVQPAELEDSGVYFCASRGAGTDTQYFGPGTRLTVL.

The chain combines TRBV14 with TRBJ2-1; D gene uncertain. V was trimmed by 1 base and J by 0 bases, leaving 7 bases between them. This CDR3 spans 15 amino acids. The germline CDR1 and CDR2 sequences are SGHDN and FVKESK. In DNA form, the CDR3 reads TGTGCCAGCAGCCAAGCACGTCTCTCCTACAATGAGCAGTTCTTC. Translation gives CASSQARLSYNEQFF.

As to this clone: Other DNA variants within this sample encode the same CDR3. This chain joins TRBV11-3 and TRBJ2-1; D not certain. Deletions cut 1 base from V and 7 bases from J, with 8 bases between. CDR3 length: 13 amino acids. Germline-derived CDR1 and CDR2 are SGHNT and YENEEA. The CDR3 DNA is TGTGCCAGCAGCTTAGTACGAGGAAATGAGCAGTTCTTC. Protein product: CASSLVRGNEQFF.

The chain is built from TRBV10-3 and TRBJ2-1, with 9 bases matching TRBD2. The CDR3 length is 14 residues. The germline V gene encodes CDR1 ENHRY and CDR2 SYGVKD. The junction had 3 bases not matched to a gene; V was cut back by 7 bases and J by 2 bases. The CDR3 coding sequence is TGTGCCATCACTAAGCGGGAGGCCTACAATGAGCAGTTCTTC. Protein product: CAITKREAYNEQFF.

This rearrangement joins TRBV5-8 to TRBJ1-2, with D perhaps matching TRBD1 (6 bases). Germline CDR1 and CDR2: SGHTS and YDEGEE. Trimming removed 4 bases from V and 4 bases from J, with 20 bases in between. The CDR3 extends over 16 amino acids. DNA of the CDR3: TGTGCCAGCAGCAAGCAACAGACAGGTTACGGCTATGGCTACACCTTC. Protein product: CASSKQQTGYGYGYTF.